This T cell receptor (beta chain) came from a study of liver allograft versus peripheral blood T cells. Looking at the study overall: Blood and transplanted-liver T cell receptor repertoires from recipients were compared. Whole-study findings and limits: It was reported that the T cell receptor repertoires found inside liver allografts differed from those that were detected in peripheral blood.

This clonotype was seen ten or more times. The antigen remains unidentified. TCRdb recomputed calls from the reads with MiXCR, one row per CDR3 protein. The profile shows approximately 15,000 distinct CDR3 sequences, roughly a fifth of them singletons. Trimming removed 0 bases from V and 0 bases from J; junction bases left unmatched: 5. The CDR3 extends over 17 amino acids. The germline V gene has CDR1 KGHSH and CDR2 LQKENI. The origin of this receptor is a human patient who had a liver transplant. Some T cells may be graft donor cells. The chain employs TRBV18 and TRBJ1-5, with 7 bases matching TRBD1. The CDR3 DNA reads TGTGCCAGCTCACCACCCAACAGGGGAAATAGCAATCAGCCCCAGCATTTT. This gives the protein CASSPPNRGNSNQPQHF. Full variable domain (outside the CDR3, taken from reference TRBV18 and TRBJ1-5): NAGVMQNPRHLVRRRGQEARLRCSPMKGHSHVYWYRQLPEEGLKFMVYLQKENIIDESGMPKERFSAEFPKEGPSILRIQQVVRGDSAAYFCASSPPNRGNSNQPQHFGDGTRLSIL.